The next 18 T cell receptor beta chains were all read from a single sample in a study of T cell repertoires in cytomegalovirus infection. A single record per CDR3 protein comes from TCRdb applying MiXCR to the reads. The sample lists 310,000 or so distinct CDR3 sequences; 15% to 20% were seen once. Input material: PBMCs. The source is a human donor in good health (CMV status not recorded). Some clones in this sample may be carry-over from other donors' samples.

CDR3 bases: TGTGCCAGCAAGGAGGACAGGGTCAATCAGCCCCAGCATTTT. Translating it yields CASKEDRVNQPQHF. The genes are TRBV6-2 or TRBV6-3 and TRBJ1-5; 8 positions match TRBD1. This CDR3 has 14 residues. Looked up from germline, CDR1 is MNHEY and CDR2 is SVGEGT. The V segment lost 7 bases and the J segment 3 bases; nucleotides outside the gene matches: 5.

At least ten counts were recorded for this clonotype. This chain links TRBV7-9 with TRBJ2-3; weak D call: TRBD1 (6 bases). Per the germline V gene, CDR1 is SEHNR and CDR2 is FQNEAQ (reference sequence). Trimming removed 7 bases from V and 5 bases from J, with 19 bases in between. The CDR3 covers 15 residues. CDR3 sequence reads: CASTSDSSSLDTQYF. The CDR3 region has the DNA TGTGCCAGCACCTCGGACAGTTCCTCACTAGATACGCAGTATTTT.

This clonotype was observed a few times. The chain has TRBV4-1 and TRBJ2-7; D perhaps matches TRBD2 (5 bases). The germline V gene encodes CDR1 MGHRA and CDR2 YSYEKL. The CDR3 covers 13 residues. V dropped 1 base and J dropped 9 bases, with 13 bases sitting between them. CDR3 region: CASSQGPDSVQYF. The CDR3 DNA sequence: TGCGCCAGCAGCCAAGGCCCGGATAGCGTGCAGTACTTC.

This sequence joins TRBV19 and TRBJ2-7, with a weak D call TRBD2 (6 bases). Trimming removed 10 bases from V and 4 bases from J, with 20 bases in between. The CDR3 is 14 amino acids. CDR1 LNHDA and CDR2 SQIVND come from the germline V gene (reference sequence). CDR3: CATKVRDFSYEQYF. CDR3 nucleotides: TGTGCCACCAAAGTGAGGGACTTTTCTTACGAGCAGTACTTC.

In this sample, this clonotype turned up many times. The chain employs TRBV4-1 and TRBJ1-1; D possibly corresponds to TRBD1 (5 bases). The V and J ends lost 4 bases and 0 bases respectively, with 12 bases between them. The CDR3 spans 15 residues. Germline V lookup: CDR1 MGHRA, CDR2 YSYEKL. CDR3 region: CASSPLGQVNTEAFF. Written as DNA, the CDR3 is TGCGCCAGCAGCCCCTTGGGGCAGGTGAACACTGAAGCTTTCTTT.

The V call is TRBV3-1, the J call TRBJ1-1; TRBD1 matches at 7 bases. Germline CDR1 and CDR2: LGHDT and YNNKEL (reference sequence). Trimming cost V 4 bases and J 1 base; bases outside gene matches: 6. The CDR3 is made up of 15 amino acids. The CDR3 nucleotides are TGTGCCAGCAGCCCACCACGGACAGGGAACACTGAAGCTTTCTTT. This codes for CASSPPRTGNTEAFF.

This clonotype came up many times. V usage is TRBV7-3 and J usage is TRBJ2-3, with D possibly called TRBD1 or TRBD2 (5 bases each). V was trimmed by 2 bases and J by 3 bases, leaving 12 bases between them. This CDR3 is 15 amino acids long. Germline V gene lookup returns CDR1 SGHTA and CDR2 FQGTGA. In nucleotides, the CDR3 is TGTGCCAGCAGCTTAGGGGGTATAGGGACAGATACGCAGTATTTT. Amino acid sequence: CASSLGGIGTDTQYF. Full variable domain (remainder filled in from reference TRBV7-3 and TRBJ2-3): GAGVSQTPSNKVTEKGKYVELRCDPISGHTALYWYRQSLGQGPEFLIYFQGTGAADDSGLPNDRFFAVRPEGSVSTLKIQRTERGDSAVYLCASSLGGIGTDTQYFGPGTRLTVL.

This clonotype was counted only a few times. The V gene is TRBV12-3 or TRBV12-4, the J gene TRBJ1-1; 7 nucleotides match TRBD1. Trimming removed 3 bases from V and 3 bases from J; junction bases left unmatched: 16. CDR3 length: 18 residues. Here the CDR3 reads CASSFLLPRQGGDTEAFF. The CDR3, as DNA: TGTGCCAGCAGTTTTTTACTACCCCGTCAGGGGGGGGACACTGAAGCTTTCTTT.

The V and J genes are TRBV10-3 and TRBJ2-1; D not resolved. Trimming stripped 10 bases from V and 0 bases from J, with 16 bases between. The CDR3 is made up of 15 amino acids. Germline V CDR1 and CDR2: ENHRY, SYGVKD. The CDR3 protein is CATCPEADSYNEQFF. The DNA for the CDR3 is TGTGCCACCTGTCCCGAGGCGGACTCCTACAATGAGCAGTTCTTC.

V gene TRBV28 combines with J gene TRBJ1-2; the D gene is possibly TRBD1 (6 bases). V lost 4 bases and J lost 4, with 13 bases in between. Germline lookup yields CDR1 MDHEN and CDR2 SYDVKM. CDR3 length equals 14 residues. CDR3 DNA sequence: TGTGCCAGCAGTTCATCCGGACAGTTCTATGGCTACACCTTC. Translating gives CASSSSGQFYGYTF.

The genes are TRBV6-8 and TRBJ2-3; TRBD2 is a possible D gene (7 bases). The CDR3 sequence is 15 residues long. CDR1 is MNHGY and CDR2 is SAAAGT in the germline V gene. Trimming shortened V by 4 bases and J by 3 bases, and 14 bases separated the two germline ends. The chain's CDR3 is CASSWGGAGTDTQYF. In DNA form, the CDR3 reads TGTGCCAGCAGTTGGGGGGGGGCCGGGACAGATACGCAGTATTTT.

This clonotype was detected ten times or more. The chain is built from TRBV12-3 or TRBV12-4 and TRBJ2-7, with 7 bases identical to TRBD1. The CDR3 length is 15 residues. Germline trimming cut 3 bases from V and 3 bases from J; bases unmatched to any gene: 8. The CDR3 sequence is CASSLRGLTSYEQYF. The CDR3 DNA reads TGTGCCAGCAGTTTGAGGGGGCTTACAAGCTACGAGCAGTACTTC.

This clonotype was seen at least ten times. The chain is built from TRBV7-3 and TRBJ2-3, with D possibly being TRBD1 or TRBD2 (6 bases each). CDR1 and CDR2 (germline): SGHTA, FQGTGA. This CDR3 is 14 amino acids long. The V gene lost 1 base and the J gene lost 7 bases, with 12 bases spanning the gap. The CDR3 protein is CASSLNGGRNTQYF. CDR3 nucleotides: TGTGCCAGCAGCTTAAACGGGGGCCGGAATACGCAGTATTTT.

This clonotype has a count of ten or more. The rearrangement uses TRBV11-3 and TRBJ2-3, with a weak D call TRBD1 (9 bases). Deletions cut 5 bases from V and 1 base from J, with 25 bases between. The CDR3 extends over 19 amino acids. Germline V CDR1 and CDR2: SGHNT, YENEEA. CDR3 nucleotides: TGTGCCAGCAGCCAGCCGGGACAGGGCGAGACTAGCGGCACAGATACGCAGTATTTT. Translated: CASSQPGQGETSGTDTQYF.

This clonotype has only a few counts. The J gene is TRBJ1-5, the V gene TRBV12-3 or TRBV12-4; D possibly corresponds to TRBD1 (5 bases). CDR3 size: 16 residues. V gave up 5 bases and J gave up 0 bases, with 14 bases separating them. The CDR3 DNA follows: TGTGCCAGCAGTGGTATGACAGTCCCTAGCAATCAGCCCCAGCATTTT. Its protein product is CASSGMTVPSNQPQHF.

The gene calls are TRBV20-1 and TRBJ2-4; 8 nucleotides match TRBD1. V was pared by 1 base and J by 3 bases, with 11 bases of the junction left unmatched. Germline V gene data show CDR1 as DFQATT and CDR2 as SNEGSKA (reference sequence). CDR3 length: 17 amino acids. As DNA, the CDR3 is TGCAGTGCTAGAGCGATCGGACAGGGCATTGACAAAAACATTCAGTACTTC. Protein: CSARAIGQGIDKNIQYF.

This chain links TRBV25-1 with TRBJ1-1; perhaps TRBD1 as D (6 bases). The CDR3 runs 12 residues. The V gene lost 10 bases and the J gene lost 4 bases, with 13 bases spanning the gap. Germline values: CDR1 MGHDK, CDR2 SYGVNS. CDR3 protein: CAIQGRFTEAFF. The CDR3 region has the DNA TGTGCCATACAGGGCAGGTTCACTGAAGCTTTCTTT.

This clonotype was recorded at least ten times. The genes are TRBV7-8 and TRBJ2-5, with TRBD2 as a possible D gene (6 bases). CDR1 and CDR2 (germline): SGHVS, FQNEAQ. Trimming removed 3 bases at V and 5 bases at J, with 13 bases between. This CDR3 has 14 amino acids. The CDR3 DNA is TGTGCCAGCAGCTTGAGGGAGGAGGGGGAGACCCAGTACTTC. Protein sequence: CASSLREEGETQYF.